This T cell receptor beta chain was profiled in a study of blood T cells in healthy people across ages. In this sample, this clonotype turned up many times. The V and J ends lost 3 bases and 4 bases respectively, with 12 bases between them. CDR1 DFQATT and CDR2 SNEGSKA come from the germline V gene (reference sequence). The CDR3 extends over 13 amino acids. Alongside a J-beta primer mix, a sample-barcoded 5' primer served in a second PCR lasting about 7 to 11 cycles. MiXCR, applied by TCRdb to the 5' RACE reads, yields one record per CDR3 protein. Of 800,000 to 950,000 distinct CDR3 sequences detected, roughly 28% appear once; the ten largest clones hold about 9.4%. The sample also formed part of further work on T cells of mothers and their children.

Sample: blood. This chain links TRBV20-1 with TRBJ1-1; no clear D. The TCR sequence derives from a woman aged 40 to 50 in good health. CDR3 sequence reads: CSASGGLTTEAFF. CDR3 DNA sequence: TGCAGTGCTAGCGGAGGACTTACCACTGAAGCTTTCTTT.